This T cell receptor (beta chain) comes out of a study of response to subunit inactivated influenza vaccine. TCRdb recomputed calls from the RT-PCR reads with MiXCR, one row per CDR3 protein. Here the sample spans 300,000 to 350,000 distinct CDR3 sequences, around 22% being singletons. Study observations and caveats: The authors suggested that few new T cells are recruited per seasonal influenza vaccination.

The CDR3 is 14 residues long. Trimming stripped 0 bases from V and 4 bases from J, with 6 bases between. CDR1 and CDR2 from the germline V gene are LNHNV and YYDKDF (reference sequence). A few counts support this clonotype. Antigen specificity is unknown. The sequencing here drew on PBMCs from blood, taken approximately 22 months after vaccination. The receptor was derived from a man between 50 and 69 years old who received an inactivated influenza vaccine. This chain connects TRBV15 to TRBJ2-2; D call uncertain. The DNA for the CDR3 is TGTGCCACCAGCAGAGACTTGAGCACCGGGGAGCTGTTTTTT. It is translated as CATSRDLSTGELFF.